This T cell receptor (beta chain) was captured in a study of CD8+ T cells in alopecia areata. In regard to this clone: Its antigen is not identified.

Peripheral blood and lesional scalp punch biopsies came from alopecia areata patients. PBMC-derived CD4+ and CD8+ T cells were sorted. Study-wide findings and caveats: For lesional scalp, especially alopecia totalis/universalis, clonality was higher than in normal scalp. Resident alphabeta T cells of normal skin are also sequenced in scalp samples.

Looked up from germline, CDR1 is PRHDT and CDR2 is FYEKMQ (reference sequence). This CDR3 contains 13 residues. The V segment lost 5 bases and the J segment 4 bases; nucleotides outside the gene matches: 4. cDNA serving as the sequencing template came from extracted, reverse transcribed RNA. Assay: immunoSEQ multiplex PCR; the TCRdb copy retains only in-frame clones and omits some. The sample holds about 120,000 clones, about 50% seen once. Sequencing used NKG2D-low CD8+ T cells sorted from blood. This sequence joins TRBV13 and TRBJ2-5; 7 bases map to TRBD1. The clonotype originates from a human donor with alopecia areata. CDR3: CASSTGTVETQYF. The DNA of the CDR3 is TGTGCCAGCAGCACCGGGACAGTAGAGACCCAGTACTTC. The whole variable domain, remainder taken from reference TRBV13 and TRBJ2-5, is AAGVIQSPRHLIKEKRETATLKCYPIPRHDTVYWYQQGPGQDPQFLISFYEKMQSDKGSIPDRFSAQQFSDYHSELNMSSLELGDSALYFCASSTGTVETQYFGPGTRLLVL.